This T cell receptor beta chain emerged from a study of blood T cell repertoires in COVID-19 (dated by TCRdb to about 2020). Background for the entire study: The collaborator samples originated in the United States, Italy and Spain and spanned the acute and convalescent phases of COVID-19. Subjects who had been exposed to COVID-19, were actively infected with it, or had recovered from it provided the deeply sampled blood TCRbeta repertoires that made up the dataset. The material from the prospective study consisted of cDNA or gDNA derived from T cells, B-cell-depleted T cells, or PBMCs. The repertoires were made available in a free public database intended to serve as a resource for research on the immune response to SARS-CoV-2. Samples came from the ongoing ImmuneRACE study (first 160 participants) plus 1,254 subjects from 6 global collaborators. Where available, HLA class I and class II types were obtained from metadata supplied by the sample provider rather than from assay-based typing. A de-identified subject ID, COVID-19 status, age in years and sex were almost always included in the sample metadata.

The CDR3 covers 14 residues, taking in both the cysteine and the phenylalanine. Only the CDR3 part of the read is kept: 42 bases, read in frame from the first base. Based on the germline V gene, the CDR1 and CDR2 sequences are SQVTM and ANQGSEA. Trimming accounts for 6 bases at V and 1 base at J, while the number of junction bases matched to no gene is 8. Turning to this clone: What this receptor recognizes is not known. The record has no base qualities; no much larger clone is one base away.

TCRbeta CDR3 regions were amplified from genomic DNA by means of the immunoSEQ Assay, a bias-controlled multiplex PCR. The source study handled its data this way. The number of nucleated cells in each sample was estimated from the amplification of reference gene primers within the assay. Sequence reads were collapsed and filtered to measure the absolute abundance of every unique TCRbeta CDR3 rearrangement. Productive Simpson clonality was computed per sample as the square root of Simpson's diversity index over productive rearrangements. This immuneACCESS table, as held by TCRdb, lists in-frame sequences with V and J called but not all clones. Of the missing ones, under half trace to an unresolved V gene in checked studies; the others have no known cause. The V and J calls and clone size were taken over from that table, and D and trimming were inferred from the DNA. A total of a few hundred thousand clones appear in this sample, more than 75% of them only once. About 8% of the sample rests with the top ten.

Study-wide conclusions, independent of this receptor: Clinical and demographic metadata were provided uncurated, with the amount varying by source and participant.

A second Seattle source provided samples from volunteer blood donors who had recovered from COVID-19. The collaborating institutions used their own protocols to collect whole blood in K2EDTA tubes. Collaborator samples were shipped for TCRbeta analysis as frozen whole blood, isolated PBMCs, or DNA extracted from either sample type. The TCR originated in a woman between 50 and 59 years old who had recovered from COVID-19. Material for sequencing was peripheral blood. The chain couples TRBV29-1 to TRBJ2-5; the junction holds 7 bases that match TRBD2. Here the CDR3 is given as CSVGAGLVQETQYF. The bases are TGCAGCGTGGGAGCGGGATTGGTCCAAGAGACCCAGTACTTC.